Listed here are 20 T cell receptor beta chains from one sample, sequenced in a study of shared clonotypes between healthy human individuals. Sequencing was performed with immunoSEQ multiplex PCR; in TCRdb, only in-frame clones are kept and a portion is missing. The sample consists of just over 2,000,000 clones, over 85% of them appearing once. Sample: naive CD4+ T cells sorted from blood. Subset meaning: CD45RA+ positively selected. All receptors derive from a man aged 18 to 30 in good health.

CDR3 residues: CASKQGWMRGNQPQHF. In nucleotides, the CDR3 is TGTGCCAGCAAGCAGGGATGGATGCGGGGCAATCAGCCCCAGCATTTT. The chain uses TRBV2 and TRBJ1-5; a weak D match, TRBD1 (5 bases). The germline V gene has CDR1 SNHLY and CDR2 FYNNEI. Deletions cut 7 bases from V and 2 bases from J, with 18 bases between. CDR3 length: 16 residues.

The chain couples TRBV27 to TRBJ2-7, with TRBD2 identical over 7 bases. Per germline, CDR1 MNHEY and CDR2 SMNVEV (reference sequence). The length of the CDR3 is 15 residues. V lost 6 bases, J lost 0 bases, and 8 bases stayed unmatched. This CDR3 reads CASSSRRGDSYEQYF. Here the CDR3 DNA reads TGTGCCAGCAGCTCACGTCGGGGGGACTCCTACGAGCAGTACTTC.

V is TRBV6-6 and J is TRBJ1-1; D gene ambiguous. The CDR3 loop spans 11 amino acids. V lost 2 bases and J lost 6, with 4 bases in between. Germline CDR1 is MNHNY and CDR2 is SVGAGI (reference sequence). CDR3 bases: TGTGCCAGCAGTTACGAGGCTGAAGCTTTCTTT. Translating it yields CASSYEAEAFF.

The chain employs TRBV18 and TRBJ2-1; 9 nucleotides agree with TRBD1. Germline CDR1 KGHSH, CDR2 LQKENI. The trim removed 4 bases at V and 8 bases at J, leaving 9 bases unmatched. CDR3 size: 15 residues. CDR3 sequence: CASSLTGQGWDEQFF. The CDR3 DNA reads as TGTGCCAGCTCACTTACGGGACAGGGCTGGGATGAGCAGTTCTTC.

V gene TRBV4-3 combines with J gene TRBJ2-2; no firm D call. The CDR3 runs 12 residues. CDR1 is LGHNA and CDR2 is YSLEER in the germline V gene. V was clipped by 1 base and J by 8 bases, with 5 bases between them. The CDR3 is CASSQVAGELFF. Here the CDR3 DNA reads TGCGCCAGCAGCCAAGTTGCTGGGGAGCTGTTTTTT.

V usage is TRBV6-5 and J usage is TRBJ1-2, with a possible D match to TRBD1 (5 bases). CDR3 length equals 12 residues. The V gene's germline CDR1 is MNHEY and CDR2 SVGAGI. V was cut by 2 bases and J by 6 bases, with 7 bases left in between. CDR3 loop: CASSYQGDGYTF. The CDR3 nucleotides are TGTGCCAGCAGTTACCAGGGTGATGGCTACACCTTC.

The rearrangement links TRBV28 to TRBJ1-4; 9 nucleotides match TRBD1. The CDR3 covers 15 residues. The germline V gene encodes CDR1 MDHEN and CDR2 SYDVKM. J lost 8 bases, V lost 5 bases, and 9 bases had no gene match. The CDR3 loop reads CASSLSTGGNEKLFF. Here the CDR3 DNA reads TGTGCCAGCAGTCTGTCGACAGGGGGGAACGAAAAACTGTTTTTT.

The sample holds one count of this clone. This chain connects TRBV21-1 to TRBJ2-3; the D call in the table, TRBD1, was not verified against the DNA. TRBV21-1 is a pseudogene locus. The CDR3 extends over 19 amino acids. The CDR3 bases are TGTGCCAGCAGCAAAGTTGGGACAGGGTATCGAGGTGTGAGGGATACGCAGTATTTT. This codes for CASSKVGTGYRGVRDTQYF.

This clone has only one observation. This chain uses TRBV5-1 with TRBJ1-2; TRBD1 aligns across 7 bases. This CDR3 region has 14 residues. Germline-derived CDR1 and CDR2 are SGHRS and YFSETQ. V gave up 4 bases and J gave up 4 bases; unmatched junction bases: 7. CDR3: CASSGDSQSYGYTF. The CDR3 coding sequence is TGCGCCAGCAGCGGGGACAGTCAGTCCTATGGCTACACCTTC. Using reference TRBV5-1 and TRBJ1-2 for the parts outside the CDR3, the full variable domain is KAGVTQTPRYLIKTRGQQVTLSCSPISGHRSVSWYQQTPGQGLQFLFEYFSETQRNKGNFPGRFSGRQFSNSRSEMNVSTLELGDSALYLCASSGDSQSYGYTFGSGTRLTVV.

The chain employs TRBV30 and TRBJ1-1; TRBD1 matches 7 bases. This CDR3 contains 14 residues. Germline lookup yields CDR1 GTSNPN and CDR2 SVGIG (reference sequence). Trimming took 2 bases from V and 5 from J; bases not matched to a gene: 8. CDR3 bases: TGTGCCTGGAGTATCACAGGGGACGGGACTGAAGCTTTCTTT. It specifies CAWSITGDGTEAFF.

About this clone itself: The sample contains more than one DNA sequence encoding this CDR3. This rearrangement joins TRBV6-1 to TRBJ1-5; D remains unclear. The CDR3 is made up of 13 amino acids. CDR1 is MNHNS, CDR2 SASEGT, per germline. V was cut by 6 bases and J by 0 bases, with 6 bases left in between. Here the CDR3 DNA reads TGTGCCAGCAGAGAGGGTAGCAATCAGCCCCAGCATTTT. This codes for CASREGSNQPQHF.

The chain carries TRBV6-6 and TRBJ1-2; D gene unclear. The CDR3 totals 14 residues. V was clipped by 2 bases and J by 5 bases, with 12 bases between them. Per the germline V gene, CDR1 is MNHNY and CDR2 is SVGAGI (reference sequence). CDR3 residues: CASSYAEDRYGYTF. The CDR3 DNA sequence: TGTGCCAGCAGTTACGCCGAGGACCGGTATGGCTACACCTTC.

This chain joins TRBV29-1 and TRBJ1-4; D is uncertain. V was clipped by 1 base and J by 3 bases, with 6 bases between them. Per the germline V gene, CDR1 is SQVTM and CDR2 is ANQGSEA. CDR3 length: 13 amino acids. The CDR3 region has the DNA TGCAGCGTTGAAGCAGGTGCTAATGAAAAACTGTTTTTT. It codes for CSVEAGANEKLFF.

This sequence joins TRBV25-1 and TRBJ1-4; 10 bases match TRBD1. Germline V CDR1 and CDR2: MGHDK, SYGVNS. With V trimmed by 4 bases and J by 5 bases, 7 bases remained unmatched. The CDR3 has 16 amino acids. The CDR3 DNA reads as TGTGCCAGCAGTGTAATCGGGACAGGGGTCAATGAAAAACTGTTTTTT. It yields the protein CASSVIGTGVNEKLFF.

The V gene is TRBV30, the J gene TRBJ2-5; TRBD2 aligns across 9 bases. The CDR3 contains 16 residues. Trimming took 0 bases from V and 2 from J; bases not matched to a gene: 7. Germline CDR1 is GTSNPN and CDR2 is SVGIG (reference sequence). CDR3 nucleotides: TGTGCCTGGAGTGTCCGACTAGCGGCAGGTCAAGAGACCCAGTACTTC. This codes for CAWSVRLAAGQETQYF.

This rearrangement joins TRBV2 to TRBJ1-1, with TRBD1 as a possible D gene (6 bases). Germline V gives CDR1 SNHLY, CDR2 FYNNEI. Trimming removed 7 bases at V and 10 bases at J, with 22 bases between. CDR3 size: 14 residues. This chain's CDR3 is CASTYGGTPGRAFF. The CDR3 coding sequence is TGTGCCAGCACCTACGGCGGGACACCCGGCCGAGCTTTCTTT. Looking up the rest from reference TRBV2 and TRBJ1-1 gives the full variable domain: EPEVTQTPSHQVTQMGQEVILRCVPISNHLYFYWYRQILGQKVEFLVSFYNNEISEKSEIFDDQFSVERPDGSNFTLKIRSTKLEDSAMYFCASTYGGTPGRAFFGQGTRLTVV.

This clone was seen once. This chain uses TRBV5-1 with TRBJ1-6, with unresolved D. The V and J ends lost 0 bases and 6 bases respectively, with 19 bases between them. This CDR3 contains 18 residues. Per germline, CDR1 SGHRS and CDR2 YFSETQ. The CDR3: CASSLGDTGLTFNSPLHF. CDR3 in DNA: TGCGCCAGCAGCTTGGGAGATACGGGCCTCACTTTTAATTCACCCCTCCACTTT.

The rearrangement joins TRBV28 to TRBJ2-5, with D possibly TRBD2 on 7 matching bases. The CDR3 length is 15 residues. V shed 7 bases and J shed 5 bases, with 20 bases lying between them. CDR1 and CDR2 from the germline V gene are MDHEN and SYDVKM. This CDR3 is CASTDVGGGAETQYF. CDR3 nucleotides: TGTGCCAGCACCGACGTTGGGGGGGGCGCGGAGACCCAGTACTTC.

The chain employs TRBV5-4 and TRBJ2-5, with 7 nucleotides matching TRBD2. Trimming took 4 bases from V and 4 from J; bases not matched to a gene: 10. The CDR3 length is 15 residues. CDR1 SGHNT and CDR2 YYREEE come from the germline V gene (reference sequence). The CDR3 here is CASSLPSGTGETQYF. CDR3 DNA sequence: TGTGCCAGCAGCCTACCAAGCGGGACTGGAGAGACCCAGTACTTC. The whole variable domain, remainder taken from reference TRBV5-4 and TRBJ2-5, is ETGVTQSPTHLIKTRGQQVTLRCSSQSGHNTVSWYQQALGQGPQFIFQYYREEENGRGNFPPRFSGLQFPNYSSELNVNALELDDSALYLCASSLPSGTGETQYFGPGTRLLVL.

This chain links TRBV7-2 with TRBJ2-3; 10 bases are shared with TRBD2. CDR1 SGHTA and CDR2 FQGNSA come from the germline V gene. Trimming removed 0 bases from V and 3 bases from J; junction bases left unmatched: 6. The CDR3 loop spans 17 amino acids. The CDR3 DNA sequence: TGTGCCAGCAGCTTAGCGCCAGCGGGAGGGGGGACAGATACGCAGTATTTT. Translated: CASSLAPAGGGTDTQYF.